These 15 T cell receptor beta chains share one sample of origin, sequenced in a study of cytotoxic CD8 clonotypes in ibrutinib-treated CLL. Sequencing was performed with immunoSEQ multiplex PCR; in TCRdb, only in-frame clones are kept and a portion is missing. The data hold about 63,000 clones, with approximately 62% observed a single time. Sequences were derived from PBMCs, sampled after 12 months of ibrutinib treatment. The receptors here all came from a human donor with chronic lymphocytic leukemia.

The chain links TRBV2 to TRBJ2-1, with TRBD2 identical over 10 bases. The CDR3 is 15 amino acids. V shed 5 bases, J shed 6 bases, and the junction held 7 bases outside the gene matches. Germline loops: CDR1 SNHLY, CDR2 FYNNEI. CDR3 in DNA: TGTGCCAGCAGTCCGGAGCGGGGGGGCCTCAATGAGCAGTTCTTC. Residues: CASSPERGGLNEQFF.

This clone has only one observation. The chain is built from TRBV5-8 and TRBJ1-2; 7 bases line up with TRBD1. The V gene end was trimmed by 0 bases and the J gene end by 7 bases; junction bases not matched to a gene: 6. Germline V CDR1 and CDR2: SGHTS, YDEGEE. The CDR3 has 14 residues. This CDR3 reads CASSLAGGPSGYTF. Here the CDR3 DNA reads TGTGCCAGCAGCTTGGCAGGGGGTCCCTCTGGCTACACCTTC.

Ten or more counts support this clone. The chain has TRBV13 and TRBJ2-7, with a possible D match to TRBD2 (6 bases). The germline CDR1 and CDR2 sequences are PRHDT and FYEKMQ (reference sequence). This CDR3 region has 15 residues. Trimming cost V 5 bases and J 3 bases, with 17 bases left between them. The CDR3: CASSPGDGNYYEQYF. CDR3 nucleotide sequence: TGTGCCAGCAGCCCGGGAGATGGGAACTACTACGAGCAGTACTTC. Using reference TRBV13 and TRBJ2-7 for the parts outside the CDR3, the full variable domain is AAGVIQSPRHLIKEKRETATLKCYPIPRHDTVYWYQQGPGQDPQFLISFYEKMQSDKGSIPDRFSAQQFSDYHSELNMSSLELGDSALYFCASSPGDGNYYEQYFGPGTRLTVT.

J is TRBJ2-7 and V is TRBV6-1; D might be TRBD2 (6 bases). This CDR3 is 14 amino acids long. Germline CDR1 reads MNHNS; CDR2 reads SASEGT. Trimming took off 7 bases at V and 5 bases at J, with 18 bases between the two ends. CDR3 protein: CASNMAGWGNEQYV. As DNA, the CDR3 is TGTGCCAGCAACATGGCGGGGTGGGGAAACGAGCAGTACGTC.

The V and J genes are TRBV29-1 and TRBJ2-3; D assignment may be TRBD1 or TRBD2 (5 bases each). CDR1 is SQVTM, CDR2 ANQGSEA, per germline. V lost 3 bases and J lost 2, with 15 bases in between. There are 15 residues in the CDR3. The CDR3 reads CSVDTLGAPTDTQYF. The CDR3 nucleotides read TGCAGCGTTGACACCCTCGGGGCTCCCACAGATACGCAGTATTTT.

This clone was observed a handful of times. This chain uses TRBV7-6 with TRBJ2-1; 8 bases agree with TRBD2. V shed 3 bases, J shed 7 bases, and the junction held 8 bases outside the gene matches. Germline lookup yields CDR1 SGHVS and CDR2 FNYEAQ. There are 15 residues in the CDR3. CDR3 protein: CASSLAGTRINEQFF. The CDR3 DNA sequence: TGTGCCAGCAGCTTGGCGGGGACTAGGATTAATGAGCAGTTCTTC.

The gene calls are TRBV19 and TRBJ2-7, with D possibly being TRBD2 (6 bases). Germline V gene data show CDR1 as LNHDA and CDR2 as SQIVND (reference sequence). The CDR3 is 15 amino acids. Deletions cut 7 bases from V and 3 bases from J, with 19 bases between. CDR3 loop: CASINCRGVYYEQYV. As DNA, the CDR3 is TGTGCCAGTATCAACTGCCGCGGGGTATACTACGAGCAGTACGTC.

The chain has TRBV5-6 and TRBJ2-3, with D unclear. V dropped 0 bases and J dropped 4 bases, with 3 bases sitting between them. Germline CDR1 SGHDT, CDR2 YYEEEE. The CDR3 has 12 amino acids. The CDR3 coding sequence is TGTGCCAGCAGCTTGGACGCAGATACGCAGTATTTT. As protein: CASSLDADTQYF.

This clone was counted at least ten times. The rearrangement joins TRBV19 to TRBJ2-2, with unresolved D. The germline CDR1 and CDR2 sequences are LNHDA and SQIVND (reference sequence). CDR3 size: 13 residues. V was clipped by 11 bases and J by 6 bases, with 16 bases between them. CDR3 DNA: TGTGCCGGTTTGACGGAGCGTCCCGGGGAGCTGTTTTTT. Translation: CAGLTERPGELFF.

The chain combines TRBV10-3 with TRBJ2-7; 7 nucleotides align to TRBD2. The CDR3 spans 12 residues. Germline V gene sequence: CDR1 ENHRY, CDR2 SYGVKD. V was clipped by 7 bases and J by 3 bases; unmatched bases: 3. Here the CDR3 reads CAINGGGYEQYF. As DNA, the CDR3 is TGTGCCATCAACGGCGGGGGCTACGAGCAGTACTTC.

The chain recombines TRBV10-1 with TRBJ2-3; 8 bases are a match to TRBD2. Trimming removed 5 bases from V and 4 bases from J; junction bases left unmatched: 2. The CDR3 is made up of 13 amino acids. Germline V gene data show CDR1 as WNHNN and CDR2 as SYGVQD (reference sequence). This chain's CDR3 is CASSRTSSDTQYF. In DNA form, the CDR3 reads TGCGCCAGCAGTCGGACTAGCTCAGATACGCAGTATTTT.

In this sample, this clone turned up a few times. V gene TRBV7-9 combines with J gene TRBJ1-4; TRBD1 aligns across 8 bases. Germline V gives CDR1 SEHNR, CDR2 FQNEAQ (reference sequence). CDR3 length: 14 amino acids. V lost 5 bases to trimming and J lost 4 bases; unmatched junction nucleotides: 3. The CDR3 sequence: CASSGTGYNEKLFF. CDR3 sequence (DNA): TGTGCCAGCAGCGGGACAGGTTATAATGAAAAACTGTTTTTT.

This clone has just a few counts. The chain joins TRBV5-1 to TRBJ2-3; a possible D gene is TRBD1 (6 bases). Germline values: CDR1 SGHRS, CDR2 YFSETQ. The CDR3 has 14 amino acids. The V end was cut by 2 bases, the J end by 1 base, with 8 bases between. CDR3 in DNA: TGCGCCAGCAGCTTCGAGGGGGGCACAGATACGCAGTATTTT. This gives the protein CASSFEGGTDTQYF.

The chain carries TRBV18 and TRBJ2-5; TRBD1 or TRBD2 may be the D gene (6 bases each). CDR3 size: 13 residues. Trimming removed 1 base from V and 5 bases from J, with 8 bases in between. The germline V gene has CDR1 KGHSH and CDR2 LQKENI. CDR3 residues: CASSPRGGETQYF. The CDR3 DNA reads TGTGCCAGCTCACCACGAGGGGGGGAGACCCAGTACTTC.

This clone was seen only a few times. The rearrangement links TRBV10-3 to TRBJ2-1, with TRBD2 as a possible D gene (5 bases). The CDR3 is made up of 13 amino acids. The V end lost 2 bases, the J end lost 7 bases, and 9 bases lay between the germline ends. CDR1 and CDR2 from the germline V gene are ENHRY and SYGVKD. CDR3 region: CAISENSGNEQFF. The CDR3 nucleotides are TGTGCCATCAGTGAGAATTCGGGGAATGAGCAGTTCTTC.